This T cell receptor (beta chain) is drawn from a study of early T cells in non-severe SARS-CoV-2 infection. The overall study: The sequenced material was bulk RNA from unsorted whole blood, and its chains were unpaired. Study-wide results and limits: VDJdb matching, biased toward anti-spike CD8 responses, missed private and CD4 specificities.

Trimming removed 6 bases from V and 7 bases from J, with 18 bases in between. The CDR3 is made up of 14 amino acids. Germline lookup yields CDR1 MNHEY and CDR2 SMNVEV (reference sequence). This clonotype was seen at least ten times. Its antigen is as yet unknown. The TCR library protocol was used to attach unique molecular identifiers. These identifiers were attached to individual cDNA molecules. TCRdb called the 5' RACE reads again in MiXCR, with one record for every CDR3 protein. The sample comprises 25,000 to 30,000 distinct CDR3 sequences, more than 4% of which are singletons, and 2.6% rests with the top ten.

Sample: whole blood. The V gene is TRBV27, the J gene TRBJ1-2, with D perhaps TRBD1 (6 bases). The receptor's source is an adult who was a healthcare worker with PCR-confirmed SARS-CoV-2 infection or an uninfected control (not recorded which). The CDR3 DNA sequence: TGTGCCAGCAGCTTGGTAGGGGGACGGGGTGGCTACACCTTC. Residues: CASSLVGGRGGYTF.